This T cell receptor beta chain was obtained from a study of T cell responses to AZD1222 COVID-19 vaccine. Profiled with immunoSEQ multiplex PCR; TCRdb holds only in-frame clones, not every one. The table shows about 110,000 clones, with over 85% occurring only once. Study-wide results and caveats: Targeting of unmutated variant regions was reportedly seen in nearly half of spike-specific TCRs. It should be noted that donors were predominantly white British and more often female, and clonal diversity was possibly underestimated.

Trimming removed 2 bases from V and 3 bases from J, with 20 bases in between. The CDR3 covers 17 residues. Germline V lookup: CDR1 SGHDT, CDR2 YYEEEE. This clone was seen only a few times. Its antigen is not identified. The material was peripheral blood, obtained 28 days after the second AZD1222 dose. The TCR sequence derives from an adult who received the AZD1222 COVID-19 vaccine. The chain joins TRBV5-6 to TRBJ1-2, with D possibly matching TRBD1 (6 bases). DNA of the CDR3: TGTGCCAGCAGCTTTATTATCTTGGCGGGACACGACTATGGCTACACCTTC. Translating gives CASSFIILAGHDYGYTF.